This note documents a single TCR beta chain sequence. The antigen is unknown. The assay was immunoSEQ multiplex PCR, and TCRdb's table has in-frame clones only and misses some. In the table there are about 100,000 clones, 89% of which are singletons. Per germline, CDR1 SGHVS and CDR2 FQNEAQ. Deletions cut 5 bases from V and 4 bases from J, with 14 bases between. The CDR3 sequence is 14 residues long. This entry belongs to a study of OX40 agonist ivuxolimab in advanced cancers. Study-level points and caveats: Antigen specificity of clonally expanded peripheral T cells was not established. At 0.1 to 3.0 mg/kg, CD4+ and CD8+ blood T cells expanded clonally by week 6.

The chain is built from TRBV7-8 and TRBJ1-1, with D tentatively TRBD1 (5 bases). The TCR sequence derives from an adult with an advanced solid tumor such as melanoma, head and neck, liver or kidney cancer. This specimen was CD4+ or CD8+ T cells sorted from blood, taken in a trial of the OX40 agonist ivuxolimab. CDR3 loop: CASSGGHHGTEAFF. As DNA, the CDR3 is TGTGCCAGCAGCGGGGGTCATCATGGCACTGAAGCTTTCTTT.